One and the same sample provided the 5 T cell receptor beta chains below, sequenced in a study of T cells after yellow fever vaccination. TCRdb recomputed calls from the 5' RACE reads with MiXCR, one row per CDR3 protein. The sample shows some 560,000 distinct CDR3 sequences, 15% to 20% of them seen only once. The sequences come from PBMCs, collected 15 days after the yellow fever booster vaccination. Every receptor here comes from a man aged 25 to 40 who received the YFV17D yellow fever vaccine.

At least ten counts were recorded for this clonotype. The chain carries TRBV7-2 and TRBJ2-1; a weak D match, TRBD1 (5 bases). The CDR3 has 17 amino acids. Germline V CDR1 and CDR2: SGHTA, FQGNSA. Trimming pared 1 base from V and 4 bases from J, leaving 17 bases between. The CDR3: CASSLGRQGRTYNEQFF. The CDR3 DNA follows: TGTGCCAGCAGCTTAGGCCGGCAGGGTAGAACTTACAATGAGCAGTTCTTC.

The sample holds a few counts of this clonotype. The rearrangement joins TRBV9 to TRBJ2-3; D is undetermined. Germline values: CDR1 SGDLS, CDR2 YYNGEE. The ends were cut back, 3 bases at V and 4 bases at J, with 12 bases in the middle. This CDR3 is built from 14 residues. Here the CDR3 DNA reads TGTGCCAGCAGCGATGATCTCTTCTCAGATACGCAGTATTTT. This encodes CASSDDLFSDTQYF.

In this sample, this clonotype turned up a few times. J is TRBJ2-7 and V is TRBV20-1; the match to TRBD1 covers 8 bases. Trimming took 4 bases from V and 5 from J; bases not matched to a gene: 4. The germline gives CDR1 DFQATT, CDR2 SNEGSKA (reference sequence). CDR3 length: 12 residues. CDR3 DNA sequence: TGCAGTGCTAAAGCAGGGGGCCACGAGCAGTACTTC. It codes for CSAKAGGHEQYF.

This clonotype was recorded many times. The chain uses TRBV20-1 and TRBJ2-3; maybe TRBD2 (7 bases). Germline CDR1 reads DFQATT; CDR2 reads SNEGSKA (reference sequence). The CDR3 is 16 residues long. V was pared by 1 base and J by 4 bases, with 18 bases between. Here the CDR3 DNA reads TGCAGTGCTAGAGGGGGGGGGCAAGGTCGCTCAGATACGCAGTATTTT. Translating gives CSARGGGQGRSDTQYF.

This chain connects TRBV6-5 to TRBJ1-6, with no clear D. The V gene's germline CDR1 is MNHEY and CDR2 SVGAGI. The CDR3 is 16 residues long. Between the trimmed V and J ends, which lost 1 base and 7 bases, there was a span of 14 bases. The CDR3 DNA reads TGTGCCAGCAGTTACTTTGTGGTGACTGGGAATTCACCCCTCCACTTT. Translation: CASSYFVVTGNSPLHF.